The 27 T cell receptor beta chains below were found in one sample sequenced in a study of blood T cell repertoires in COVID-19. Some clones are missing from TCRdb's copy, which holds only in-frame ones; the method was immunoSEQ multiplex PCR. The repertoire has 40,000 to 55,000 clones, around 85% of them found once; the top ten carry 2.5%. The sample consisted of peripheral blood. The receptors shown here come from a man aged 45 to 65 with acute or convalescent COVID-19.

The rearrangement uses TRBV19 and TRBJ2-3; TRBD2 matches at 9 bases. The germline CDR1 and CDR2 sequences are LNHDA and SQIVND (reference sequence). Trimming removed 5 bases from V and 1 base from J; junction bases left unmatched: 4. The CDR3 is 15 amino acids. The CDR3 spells CASSPLAGGTDTQYF. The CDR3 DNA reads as TGTGCCAGTAGTCCCTTAGCGGGAGGCACAGATACGCAGTATTTT.

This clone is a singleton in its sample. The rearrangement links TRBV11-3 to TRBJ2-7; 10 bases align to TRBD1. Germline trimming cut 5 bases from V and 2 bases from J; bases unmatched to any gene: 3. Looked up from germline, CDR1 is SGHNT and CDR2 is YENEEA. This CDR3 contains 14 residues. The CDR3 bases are TGTGCCAGCAGCCTGGGGACAGGGGCCTACGAGCAGTACTTC. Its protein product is CASSLGTGAYEQYF.

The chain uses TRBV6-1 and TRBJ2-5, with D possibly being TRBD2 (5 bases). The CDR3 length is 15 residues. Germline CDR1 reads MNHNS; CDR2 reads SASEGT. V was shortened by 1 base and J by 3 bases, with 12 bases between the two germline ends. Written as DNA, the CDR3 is TGTGCCAGCAGTGAAGGGGGAGCCTGGGAAGAGACCCAGTACTTC. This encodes CASSEGGAWEETQYF.

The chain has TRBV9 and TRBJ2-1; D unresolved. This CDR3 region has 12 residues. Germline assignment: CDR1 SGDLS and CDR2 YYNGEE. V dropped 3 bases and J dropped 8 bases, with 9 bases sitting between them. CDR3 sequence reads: CASSANNDEQFF. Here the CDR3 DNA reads TGTGCCAGCAGCGCCAACAACGATGAGCAGTTCTTC.

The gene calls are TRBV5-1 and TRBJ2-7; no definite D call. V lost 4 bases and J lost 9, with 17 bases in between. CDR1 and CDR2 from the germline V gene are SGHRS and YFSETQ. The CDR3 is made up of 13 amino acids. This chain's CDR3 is CASSEALFAWQYF. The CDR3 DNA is TGCGCCAGCAGCGAGGCCTTGTTTGCCTGGCAGTACTTC.

CDR3 bases: TGTGCCATCAACATAGCGGGAGTGAGCAATGAGCAGTTCTTC. The encoded protein is CAINIAGVSNEQFF. The chain uses TRBV10-3 and TRBJ2-1; TRBD2 matches 9 bases. The V segment lost 7 bases and the J segment 6 bases; nucleotides outside the gene matches: 7. This CDR3 spans 14 amino acids. Germline CDR1 and CDR2: ENHRY and SYGVKD.

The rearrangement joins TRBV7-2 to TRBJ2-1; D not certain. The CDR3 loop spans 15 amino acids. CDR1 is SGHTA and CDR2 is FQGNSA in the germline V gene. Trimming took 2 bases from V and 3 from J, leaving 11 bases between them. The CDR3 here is CASSLYQEIYNEQFF. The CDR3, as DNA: TGTGCCAGCAGCTTATATCAGGAAATCTACAATGAGCAGTTCTTC.

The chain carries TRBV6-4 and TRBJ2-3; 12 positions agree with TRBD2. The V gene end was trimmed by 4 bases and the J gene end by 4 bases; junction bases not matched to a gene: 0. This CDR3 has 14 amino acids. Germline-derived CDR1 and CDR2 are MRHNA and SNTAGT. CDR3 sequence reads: CASSGLAGADTQYF. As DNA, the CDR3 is TGTGCCAGCAGTGGACTAGCGGGGGCAGATACGCAGTATTTT.

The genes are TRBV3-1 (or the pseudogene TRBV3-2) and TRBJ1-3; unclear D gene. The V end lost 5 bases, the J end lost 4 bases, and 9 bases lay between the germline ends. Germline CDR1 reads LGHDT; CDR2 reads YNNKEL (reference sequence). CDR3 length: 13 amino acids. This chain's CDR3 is CASSFLRGNTIYF. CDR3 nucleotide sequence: TGTGCCAGCAGCTTCTTGAGAGGAAACACCATATATTTT.

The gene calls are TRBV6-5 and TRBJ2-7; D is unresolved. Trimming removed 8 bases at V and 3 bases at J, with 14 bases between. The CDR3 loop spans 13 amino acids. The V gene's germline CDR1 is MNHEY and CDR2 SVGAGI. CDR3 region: CASGDRFLYEQYF. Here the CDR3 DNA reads TGTGCCAGCGGAGACCGTTTCCTCTACGAGCAGTACTTC.

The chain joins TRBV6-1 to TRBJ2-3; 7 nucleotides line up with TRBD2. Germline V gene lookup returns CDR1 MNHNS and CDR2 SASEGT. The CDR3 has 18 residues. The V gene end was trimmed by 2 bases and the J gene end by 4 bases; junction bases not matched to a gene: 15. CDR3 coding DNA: TGTGCCAGCAGTGAATTGTCTGGCGGGAGTGCACTCGCAGATACGCAGTATTTT. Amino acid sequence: CASSELSGGSALADTQYF.

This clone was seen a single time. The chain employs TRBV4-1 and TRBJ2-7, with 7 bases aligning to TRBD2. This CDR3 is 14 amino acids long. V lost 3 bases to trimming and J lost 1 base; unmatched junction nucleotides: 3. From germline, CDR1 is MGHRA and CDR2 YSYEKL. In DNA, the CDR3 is TGCGCCAGCAGCCAGGGCGGGAGTTCCTACGAGCAGTACTTC. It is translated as CASSQGGSSYEQYF.

CDR3: CASTPPDRGDTQYF. The CDR3 nucleotides are TGTGCCAGCACCCCTCCGGACAGGGGAGATACGCAGTATTTT. V usage is TRBV9 and J usage is TRBJ2-3; TRBD1 matches at 9 bases. V lost 6 bases to trimming and J lost 5 bases; unmatched junction nucleotides: 7. This CDR3 comprises 14 residues. Germline V lookup: CDR1 SGDLS, CDR2 YYNGEE.

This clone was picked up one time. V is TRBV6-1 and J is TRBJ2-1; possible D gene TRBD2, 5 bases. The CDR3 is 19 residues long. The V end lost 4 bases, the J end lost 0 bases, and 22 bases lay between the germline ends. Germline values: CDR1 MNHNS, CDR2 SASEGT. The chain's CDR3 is CASSGHPLNSGSSYNEQFF. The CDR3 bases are TGTGCCAGCAGTGGACACCCACTAAACAGCGGCAGCTCCTACAATGAGCAGTTCTTC.

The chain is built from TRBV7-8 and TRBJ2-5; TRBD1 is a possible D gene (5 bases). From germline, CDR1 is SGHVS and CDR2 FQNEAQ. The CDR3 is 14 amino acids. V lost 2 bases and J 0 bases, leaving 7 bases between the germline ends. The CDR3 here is CASSLLDNQETQYF. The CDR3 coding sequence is TGTGCCAGCAGCTTATTGGACAACCAAGAGACCCAGTACTTC.

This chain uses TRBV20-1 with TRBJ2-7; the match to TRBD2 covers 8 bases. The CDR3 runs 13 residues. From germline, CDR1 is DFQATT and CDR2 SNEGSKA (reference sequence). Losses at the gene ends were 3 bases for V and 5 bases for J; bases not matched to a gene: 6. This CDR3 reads CSASPSGSHEQYF. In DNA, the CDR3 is TGCAGTGCTAGTCCCAGCGGGAGCCACGAGCAGTACTTC.

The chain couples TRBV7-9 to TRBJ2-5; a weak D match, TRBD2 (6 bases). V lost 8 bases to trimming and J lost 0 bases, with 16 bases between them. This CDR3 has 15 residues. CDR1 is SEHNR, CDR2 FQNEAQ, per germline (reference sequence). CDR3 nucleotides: TGTGCCAGCGGGGAGCTAGCGACGTACCAAGAGACCCAGTACTTC. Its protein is CASGELATYQETQYF.

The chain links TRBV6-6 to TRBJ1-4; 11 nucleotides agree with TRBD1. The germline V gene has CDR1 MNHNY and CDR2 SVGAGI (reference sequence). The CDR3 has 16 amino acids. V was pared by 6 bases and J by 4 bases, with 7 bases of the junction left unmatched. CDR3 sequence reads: CASSIGQGAFNEKLFF. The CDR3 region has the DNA TGTGCCAGCAGCATCGGACAGGGGGCCTTTAATGAAAAACTGTTTTTT.

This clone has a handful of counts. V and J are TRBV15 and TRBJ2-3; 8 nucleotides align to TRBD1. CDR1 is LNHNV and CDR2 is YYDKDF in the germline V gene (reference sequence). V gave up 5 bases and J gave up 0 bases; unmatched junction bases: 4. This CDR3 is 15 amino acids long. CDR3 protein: CATSPGQGSTDTQYF. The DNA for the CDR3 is TGTGCCACCAGCCCCGGACAGGGCAGCACAGATACGCAGTATTTT.

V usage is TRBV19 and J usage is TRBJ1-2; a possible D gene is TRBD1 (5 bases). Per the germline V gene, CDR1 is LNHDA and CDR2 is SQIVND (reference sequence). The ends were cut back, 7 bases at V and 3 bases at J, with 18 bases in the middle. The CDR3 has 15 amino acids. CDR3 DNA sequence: TGTGCCAGTACCCCTAATGGGGCAGGAGACTATGGCTACACCTTC. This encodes CASTPNGAGDYGYTF.

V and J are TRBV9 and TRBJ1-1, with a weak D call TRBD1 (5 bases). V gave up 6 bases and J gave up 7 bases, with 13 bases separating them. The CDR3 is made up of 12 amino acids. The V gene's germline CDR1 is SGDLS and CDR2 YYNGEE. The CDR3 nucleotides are TGTGCCAGCAAGGACAAGCTCTTTGAAGCTTTCTTT. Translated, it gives CASKDKLFEAFF. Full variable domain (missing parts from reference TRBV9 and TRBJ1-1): DSGVTQTPKHLITATGQRVTLRCSPRSGDLSVYWYQQSLDQGLQFLIQYYNGEERAKGNILERFSAQQFPDLHSELNLSSLELGDSALYFCASKDKLFEAFFGQGTRLTVV.

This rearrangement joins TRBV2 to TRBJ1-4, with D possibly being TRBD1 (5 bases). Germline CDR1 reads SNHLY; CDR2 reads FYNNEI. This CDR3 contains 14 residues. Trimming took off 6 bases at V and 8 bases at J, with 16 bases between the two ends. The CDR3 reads CASSGTGVGEKLFF. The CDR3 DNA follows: TGTGCCAGCAGCGGAACAGGTGTAGGGGAAAAACTGTTTTTT.

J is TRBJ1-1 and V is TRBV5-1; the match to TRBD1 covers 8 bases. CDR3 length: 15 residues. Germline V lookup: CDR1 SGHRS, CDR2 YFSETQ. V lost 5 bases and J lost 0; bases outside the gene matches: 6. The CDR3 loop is CASSLETGVNTEAFF. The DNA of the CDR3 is TGCGCCAGCAGTTTAGAGACAGGGGTGAACACTGAAGCTTTCTTT. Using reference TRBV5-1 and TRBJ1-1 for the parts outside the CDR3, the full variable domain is KAGVTQTPRYLIKTRGQQVTLSCSPISGHRSVSWYQQTPGQGLQFLFEYFSETQRNKGNFPGRFSGRQFSNSRSEMNVSTLELGDSALYLCASSLETGVNTEAFFGQGTRLTVV.

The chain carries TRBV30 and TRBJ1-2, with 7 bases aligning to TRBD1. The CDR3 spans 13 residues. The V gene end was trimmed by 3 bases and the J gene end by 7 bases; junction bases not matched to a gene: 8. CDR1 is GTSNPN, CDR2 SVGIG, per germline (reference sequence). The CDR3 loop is CAWSQGGTRGYTF. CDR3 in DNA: TGTGCCTGGAGCCAGGGGGGCACTCGTGGCTACACCTTC.

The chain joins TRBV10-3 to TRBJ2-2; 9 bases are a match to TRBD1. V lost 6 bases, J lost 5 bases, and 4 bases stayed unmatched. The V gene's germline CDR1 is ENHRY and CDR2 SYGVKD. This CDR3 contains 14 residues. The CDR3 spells CAIRGTGRTGELFF. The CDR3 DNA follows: TGTGCCATCAGGGGGACAGGGAGGACCGGGGAGCTGTTTTTT.

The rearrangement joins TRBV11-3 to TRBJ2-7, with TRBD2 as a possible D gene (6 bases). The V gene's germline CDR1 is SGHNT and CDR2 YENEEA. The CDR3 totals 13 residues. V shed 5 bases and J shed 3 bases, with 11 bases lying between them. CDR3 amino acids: CASSTSGSYEQYF. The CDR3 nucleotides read TGTGCCAGCAGCACCTCCGGGAGCTACGAGCAGTACTTC.

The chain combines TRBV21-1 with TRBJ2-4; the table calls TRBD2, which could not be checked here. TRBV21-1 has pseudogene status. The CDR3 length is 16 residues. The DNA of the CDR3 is TGTGCCAGCAGTAGACTCGGTTCTGAATTCAAAAACATTCAGTACTTC. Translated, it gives CASSRLGSEFKNIQYF.